A single sample is the source of the 17 T cell receptor beta chains below, sequenced in a study of blood T cells in healthy people across ages. For the second PCR, which ran for about 6 to 11 cycles, a sample-barcoded 5' primer and a J-beta primer mix were used. TCRdb fed the 5' RACE reads into MiXCR, producing one record per CDR3 protein. The sample gives 1.5 million to 2 million distinct CDR3 sequences, approximately 28% of which show up once; 7.7% is in the top ten. Material for sequencing was blood. The receptors were gathered from a woman aged 25 to 39 in good health.

This clonotype was found a few times. The rearrangement links TRBV5-1 to TRBJ1-2; D may be TRBD1 (6 bases). Germline CDR1 is SGHRS and CDR2 is YFSETQ. V was pared by 1 base and J by 6 bases, with 13 bases between. CDR3 length equals 14 residues. The CDR3 DNA is TGCGCCAGCAGCTTGCTAAACAGGGTCCATGGCTACACCTTC. Protein: CASSLLNRVHGYTF.

About this clonotype: A much larger clone differs from this one at a single base, so this may be a read error. The CDR3 is CASSEALKSPYNEQFF. The CDR3 DNA is TGTGCCAGCAGTGAAGCACTTAAATCCCCCTACAATGAGCAGTTCTTC. The rearrangement joins TRBV2 to TRBJ2-1; D is unresolved. V lost 0 bases to trimming and J lost 2 bases, with 11 bases between them. CDR3 length equals 16 residues. From germline, CDR1 is SNHLY and CDR2 FYNNEI.

This chain uses TRBV4-1 with TRBJ2-7; D is possibly TRBD1 or TRBD2 (5 bases each). The CDR3 has 18 amino acids. V dropped 0 bases and J dropped 0 bases, with 18 bases sitting between them. CDR1 MGHRA and CDR2 YSYEKL come from the germline V gene. The DNA of the CDR3 is TGCGCCAGCAGCCAAGAGAACCGGGGCCTCCGTAACTCCTACGAGCAGTACTTC. Its protein is CASSQENRGLRNSYEQYF.

Only a few counts were recorded for this clonotype. The chain's CDR3 is CASIQGSSYEQYF. The CDR3 DNA sequence: TGTGCCAGCATCCAGGGGTCCTCCTACGAGCAGTACTTC. This chain links TRBV28 with TRBJ2-7; the D gene is possibly TRBD1 (6 bases). CDR3 length: 13 residues. V was pared by 7 bases and J by 0 bases, with 10 bases between. Germline values: CDR1 MDHEN, CDR2 SYDVKM.

This clonotype was detected many times. The chain employs TRBV7-2 and TRBJ2-3, with TRBD2 matching over 8 bases. The CDR3 totals 13 residues. V lost 5 bases, J lost 14 bases, and 12 bases stayed unmatched. The germline V gene has CDR1 SGHTA and CDR2 FQGNSA. CDR3 sequence reads: CASSPTGAGGPYF. CDR3 bases: TGTGCCAGCAGCCCCACGGGGGCGGGAGGTCCGTATTTT.

The chain employs TRBV10-3 and TRBJ2-2; D is unresolved. V lost 0 bases and J lost 8, with 7 bases in between. Germline V lookup: CDR1 ENHRY, CDR2 SYGVKD. The CDR3 totals 13 residues. The CDR3 spells CAISESIGGELFF. The CDR3 DNA follows: TGTGCCATCAGTGAGTCCATAGGAGGGGAGCTGTTTTTT.

This clonotype has more than one count but fewer than ten. This chain links TRBV3-1 with TRBJ2-3; 8 positions agree with TRBD2. Germline V gives CDR1 LGHDT, CDR2 YNNKEL (reference sequence). V shed 7 bases and J 6 bases; nucleotides not matched to a gene: 12. This CDR3 has 15 amino acids. CDR3 nucleotides: TGTGCCAGCACCCATAGCGGGGCGGATGGGGATACGCAGTATTTT. Protein: CASTHSGADGDTQYF.

The sample holds a few counts of this clonotype. The chain carries TRBV10-3 and TRBJ2-3; 10 nucleotides align to TRBD2. The V gene end was trimmed by 5 bases and the J gene end by 1 base; junction bases not matched to a gene: 3. This CDR3 region has 15 residues. CDR1 and CDR2 from the germline V gene are ENHRY and SYGVKD. CDR3 DNA: TGTGCCATCAGTATAGCGGGGGGACGCACAGATACGCAGTATTTT. This encodes CAISIAGGRTDTQYF.

As to this clonotype: One junction end does not reproduce the germline sequence, and a read error may be involved. V is TRBV3-1 and J is TRBJ2-1; maybe TRBD2 (5 bases). The CDR3 contains 13 residues. Germline values: CDR1 LGHDT, CDR2 YNNKEL (reference sequence). The CDR3 nucleotides are TGTGCCTGCAGCCAAGCGGCTCGGAATGAGCAGGTCTTC. Translating gives CACSQAARNEQVF.

The chain links TRBV18 to TRBJ2-1, with 8 bases fitting TRBD2. The V gene end was trimmed by 8 bases and the J gene end by 4 bases; junction bases not matched to a gene: 4. Germline V gene sequence: CDR1 KGHSH, CDR2 LQKENI. This CDR3 region has 13 residues. The CDR3 bases are TGTGCCAGCACAGCGGGAGCTTACAATGAGCAGTTCTTC. This encodes CASTAGAYNEQFF.

The chain combines TRBV4-2 with TRBJ1-4; 10 nucleotides agree with TRBD1. CDR3 length equals 14 residues. The V segment lost 6 bases and the J segment 8 bases; nucleotides outside the gene matches: 6. Germline loops: CDR1 LGHNA, CDR2 YNFKEQ. This CDR3 reads CASRPDRGQEKLFF. DNA of the CDR3: TGTGCCAGCAGACCCGACAGGGGGCAAGAAAAACTGTTTTTT.

V and J are TRBV29-1 and TRBJ2-2; D unresolved. The germline V and J ends were trimmed by 4 bases and 2 bases, with 5 bases remaining between them. CDR3 length: 12 residues. Germline assignment: CDR1 SQVTM and CDR2 ANQGSEA. CDR3 amino acids: CSVGLNTGELFF. In DNA form, the CDR3 reads TGCAGCGTTGGACTTAACACCGGGGAGCTGTTTTTT.

The chain links TRBV27 to TRBJ2-7, with D unclear. Trimming cost V 11 bases and J 4 bases, with 15 bases left between them. CDR1 MNHEY and CDR2 SMNVEV come from the germline V gene (reference sequence). The CDR3 covers 12 residues. In nucleotides, the CDR3 is TGTGCCGGCGGAGTTGTTCCTTACGAGCAGTACTTC. This codes for CAGGVVPYEQYF.

This clonotype appeared many times. V usage is TRBV7-2 and J usage is TRBJ2-3; D unresolved. The germline CDR1 and CDR2 sequences are SGHTA and FQGNSA. The CDR3 consists of 13 residues. Deletions cut 6 bases from V and 0 bases from J, with 7 bases between. CDR3 sequence reads: CASSRPSTDTQYF. The DNA for the CDR3 is TGTGCCAGCAGTCGTCCTAGCACAGATACGCAGTATTTT.

The chain uses TRBV9 and TRBJ2-5; TRBD1 aligns across 7 bases. V dropped 0 bases and J dropped 4; count of bases not matched to a gene: 6. Germline assignment: CDR1 SGDLS and CDR2 YYNGEE. This CDR3 region has 15 residues. The CDR3 is CASSVGRGQAETQYF. The CDR3 coding sequence is TGTGCCAGCAGCGTAGGAAGGGGGCAGGCAGAGACCCAGTACTTC.

This clonotype was found a few times. The chain joins TRBV7-2 to TRBJ2-5; D is unclear. Germline CDR1 SGHTA, CDR2 FQGNSA. V was cut by 4 bases and J by 2 bases, with 11 bases left in between. The CDR3 sequence is 14 residues long. CDR3 sequence reads: CASSSRAPQETQYF. DNA for the CDR3: TGTGCCAGCAGCTCCCGGGCGCCTCAAGAGACCCAGTACTTC.

Regarding this clonotype: This may arise from a read error, as a much more abundant clone is one base away. This chain joins TRBV20-1 and TRBJ2-7; 10 bases match TRBD2. This CDR3 is 15 amino acids long. J gave up 4 bases and V 3 bases, and 9 bases lay outside the gene matches. Germline V gene data show CDR1 as DFQATT and CDR2 as SNEGSKA (reference sequence). For the CDR3, the DNA is TGCAGTGCTAGGGGGGCTAGCGGGAGCGGGTACGAGCAGTACTTC. Translation: CSARGASGSGYEQYF.